This T cell receptor beta chain was recorded in a study of vaccination effects on CD4 cells after COVID-19. The wider study: Before sequencing took place, the ViraFEST assay used viral peptide pools to expand antigen-specific CD4+ T cells.

Study-level findings and limits: Whether induced by infection or by vaccine, clones showed marked clonal contraction late after vaccination.

Upon completion of roughly ten days in culture, CD4+ T cells were isolated. People in the vaccine group had not been infected with SARS-CoV-2 before, and their nucleocapsid antibodies were negative. On both days 3 and 7, half of the culture medium was replaced with IL-2 medium. Assay used: immunoSEQ multiplex PCR; TCRdb lists only in-frame clones, some missing. Among around 25,000 clones listed, around 69% were seen once. The CDR3 is made up of 19 amino acids. V lost 4 bases and J lost 6; bases outside the gene matches: 14. CDR1 is LGHDT, CDR2 YNNKEL, per germline (reference sequence). A note on this clone: Its antigen is as yet unknown.

The sequencing used CD4+ T cells from PBMCs cultured without peptide, collected before COVID-19 vaccination. This sequence joins TRBV3-1 (or the pseudogene TRBV3-2) and TRBJ2-1; 14 bases match TRBD2. This TCR was sampled from a human donor who received a COVID-19 vaccine. In nucleotides, the CDR3 is TGTGCCAGCAGCCGGATAGGGACTAGCGGGGGTCGCGGCCTCAATGAGCAGTTCTTC. It specifies CASSRIGTSGGRGLNEQFF.